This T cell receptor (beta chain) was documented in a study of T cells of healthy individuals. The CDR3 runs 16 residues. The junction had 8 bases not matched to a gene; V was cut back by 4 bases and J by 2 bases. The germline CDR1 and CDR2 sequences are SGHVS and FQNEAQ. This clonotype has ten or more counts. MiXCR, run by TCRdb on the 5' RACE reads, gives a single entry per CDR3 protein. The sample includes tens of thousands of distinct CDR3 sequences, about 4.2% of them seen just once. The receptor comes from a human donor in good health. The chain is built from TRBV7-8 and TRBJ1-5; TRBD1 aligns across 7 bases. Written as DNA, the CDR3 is TGTGCCAGCAGCTCCTTTACAGGGGTAGGCAATCAGCCCCAGCATTTT. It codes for CASSSFTGVGNQPQHF.